These T cell receptor beta chains were read from a single sample in a study of blood T cell repertoires in COVID-19. The table came from immunoSEQ multiplex PCR; TCRdb's copy has only in-frame clones and leaves some out. The table lists roughly 330,000 clones, about 90% of them singletons. The sample comprised peripheral blood. The source of these receptors is a man younger than 35 who had recovered from COVID-19. The CDR3 runs from the conserved cysteine through the conserved F or W.

j_call: TRBJ1-1; v_call: TRBV4-1; cdr3_aa: CASSQDGTGGTDTEAFF
j_call: TRBJ2-5; v_call: TRBV4-3; cdr3_aa: CASSQEMRGAQETQYF
j_call: TRBJ2-7; v_call: TRBV29-1; cdr3_aa: CSVAWLGTVSYEQYF
j_call: TRBJ2-3; v_call: TRBV13; cdr3_aa: CASSTSGRRPDTQYF
j_call: TRBJ2-7; v_call: TRBV5-6; cdr3_aa: CASSTFPVYEQYF
j_call: TRBJ2-2; v_call: TRBV4-1; cdr3_aa: CASSQDGGRSNTGELFF
j_call: TRBJ2-7; v_call: TRBV7-6; cdr3_aa: CASSLGTGSYEQYF
j_call: TRBJ2-5; v_call: TRBV29-1; cdr3_aa: CSVQPGLAVETQYF
j_call: TRBJ1-5; v_call: TRBV19; cdr3_aa: CASSSQAGTGGLYQPQHF
j_call: TRBJ2-7; v_call: TRBV11-2; cdr3_aa: CASSPQHESSYEQYF
j_call: TRBJ2-5; v_call: TRBV2; cdr3_aa: CASNGASGTQETQYF
j_call: TRBJ2-4; v_call: TRBV6-1; cdr3_aa: CASSDPDRAGIQYF
j_call: TRBJ2-7; v_call: TRBV3-1/TRBV3-2; cdr3_aa: CASAAGPGADYEQYF
j_call: TRBJ1-2; v_call: TRBV29-1; cdr3_aa: CSVEKAGGRIYGYTF
j_call: TRBJ2-4; v_call: TRBV4-1; cdr3_aa: CASSQTSSGTAKNIQYF
j_call: TRBJ1-5; v_call: TRBV6-2/TRBV6-3; cdr3_aa: CASSRGGLLTPNQPQHF
j_call: TRBJ2-1; v_call: TRBV11-2; cdr3_aa: CASSLKRDPYFYNEQFF
j_call: TRBJ2-2; v_call: TRBV7-2; cdr3_aa: CASSLTLLAGGGTGELFF
j_call: TRBJ1-1; v_call: TRBV7-2; cdr3_aa: CASSVTSTENTEAFF
j_call: TRBJ1-1; v_call: TRBV13; cdr3_aa: CASSLGQNAEAFF
j_call: TRBJ2-1; v_call: TRBV3-1/TRBV3-2; cdr3_aa: CASSQDREPGRSGNEQFF
j_call: TRBJ1-1; v_call: TRBV14; cdr3_aa: CASSLYFNTEAFF
j_call: TRBJ2-1; v_call: TRBV15; cdr3_aa: CATSRDSLAYNEQFF
j_call: TRBJ2-7; v_call: TRBV2; cdr3_aa: CASMGGFEDEQYF
j_call: TRBJ2-2; v_call: TRBV4-2; cdr3_aa: CASSQGASGAANTGELFF
j_call: TRBJ2-1; v_call: TRBV5-8; cdr3_aa: CASSPGTGYNEQFF
j_call: TRBJ2-5; v_call: TRBV4-3; cdr3_aa: CASSQSAMGSGETQYF
j_call: TRBJ1-6; v_call: TRBV11-2; cdr3_aa: CASRGLLGQETNSPLHF
j_call: TRBJ2-7; v_call: TRBV4-1; cdr3_aa: CASSQTGPPYEQYF
j_call: TRBJ2-7; v_call: TRBV5-1; cdr3_aa: CASSPTGTSSYEQYF
j_call: TRBJ2-6; v_call: TRBV7-2; cdr3_aa: CASSLDAAGANVLTF
j_call: TRBJ1-2; v_call: TRBV19; cdr3_aa: CASNSRDRGQYGYTF
j_call: TRBJ2-7; v_call: TRBV18; cdr3_aa: CASSPPQGLSEQYF
j_call: TRBJ2-5; v_call: TRBV19; cdr3_aa: CASSIRQGAWETQYF
j_call: TRBJ1-1; v_call: TRBV7-2; cdr3_aa: CASSFSSGNTEAFF
j_call: TRBJ2-1; v_call: TRBV30; cdr3_aa: CAQTLVSSYNEQFF
j_call: TRBJ2-7; v_call: TRBV27; cdr3_aa: CASSHSGNGYEQYF
j_call: TRBJ2-3; v_call: TRBV4-1; cdr3_aa: CASSQDEGDPATDTQYF
j_call: TRBJ2-7; v_call: TRBV27; cdr3_aa: CASSLRGQYEQYF
j_call: TRBJ2-3; v_call: TRBV4-3; cdr3_aa: CASSQETWGRGTDTQYF
j_call: TRBJ1-1; v_call: TRBV11-2; cdr3_aa: CASSLGQGEDRGTEAFF
j_call: TRBJ1-5; v_call: TRBV18; cdr3_aa: CASSPNPGTGEQPQHF